This T cell receptor (beta chain) was retrieved from a study of PD-L1 blockade in urothelial cancer (dated by TCRdb to 2015 to 2018). For the wider study: All patients started therapy around 2014 and received atezolizumab 1,200 mg intravenously every 3 weeks. About nine tenths of the roughly 29 patients were males with bladder-origin urothelial cancer, and about 65% of the roughly 30 reported a prior smoking history. Patients had an ECOG performance status of 0 or 1 and had received between 0 and 3 prior chemotherapy regimens. Blood samples were analyzed at two time points: 3 weeks after treatment start (second dose) and 6 weeks after treatment start. Blood samples gave a median of around 130,000 T cells and approximately 80,000 unique TCRs, with a median clonality of 0.080. Somatic, immune and clinical correlates of response to PD-L1 blockade with atezolizumab in urothelial cancer were the focus of an exploratory multi-omic analysis. TCR sequencing covered pretreatment tumor samples and matched, serially collected peripheral blood taken before and after atezolizumab treatment. Progression-free survival longer than 6 months counted as durable clinical benefit, and TCR features were additionally tested against both progression-free and overall survival. In the same patients, pretreatment tumors underwent whole exome sequencing and RNA sequencing in addition to TCR sequencing. Fewer than ten patients reached durable clinical benefit, while some 20 patients did not. Pretreatment blood TCR-seq was available for about 30 patients, at least one posttreatment blood collection was obtained for about 24 patients, and tumor TCR-seq was available for about 24 patients. The paper as a whole reports these results and caveats: Improved progression-free and overall survival was associated with having pretreatment peripheral blood TCR clonality below the median. Among patients with durable benefit, tumor-associated TCR clones showed greater expansion in peripheral blood 3 weeks after treatment started (n of about 21, p = 0.022). Small sample size (n of about 30) and many exploratory analyses mean the results are intended to be hypothesis-generating.

According to the study, the label for this sample's time point signals: pretreatment peripheral blood. A cohort of 25 to 35 patients with locally advanced or metastatic urothelial carcinoma, treated at Memorial Sloan Kettering on a trial protocol, was included. Peripheral blood mononuclear cells were collected pretreatment and during treatment, with between 1 and 8 total time points per patient. The Qiagen DNeasy Blood extraction kit was used to purify genomic DNA from total PBMCs and from tumor samples. PBMCs were collected pretreatment and during treatment, and were isolated and stored as previously described. V is cut by 2 bases and J by 2 bases, and the space between the germline ends is 7 bases. The CDR3 measures 15 amino acids from cysteine to phenylalanine. The DNA shown is the 45-base CDR3, in frame from base 1. CDR1 LNHDA and CDR2 SQIVND are derived from the germline V gene (reference sequence).

Concerning this clone itself: Its binding antigen is unknown. Qualities for individual bases were not recorded, and no much larger clone is one base off.

To estimate absolute template abundance from read counts, synthetic TCR analog templates were spiked into each PCR. TCRbeta CDR3 regions were amplified from genomic DNA with bias-controlled V and J gene primers using the immunoSEQ assay. Rearranged TCRbeta segments were sequenced at approximately 20X coverage. Per the original workflow: Sequencing errors were corrected by clustering, and CDR3s were annotated against IMGT so that V, D and J genes could be assigned. Out-of-frame and stop-codon sequences were excluded, and only productive TCRbeta rearrangements were used in downstream analyses. To compute clonality, Shannon entropy was normalized by the log of the number of unique productive sequences and then subtracted from one. Fisher's exact test with Benjamini-Hochberg correction, using a cutoff of adjusted p below 0.01, was how clones that differed between time points or between blood and tumor were identified. Not all clones reach the TCRdb copy of this immuneACCESS table, which keeps in-frame sequences only. Checked studies attribute under half of the gap to unresolved V genes and leave the rest unexplained. V, J and clone size are taken as reported in that table, and D and trimming were inferred from the DNA itself. A total of roughly 63,000 clones appear in this sample, roughly 79% of them only once. The ten most abundant clones make up 2.5% to 4% of the sample.

The sequence joins TRBV19 to TRBJ2-6; the D gene remains uncertain. The TCR originated in a man in his 70s with urothelial cancer. Sequencing was performed on PBMCs, taken around atezolizumab (anti-PD-L1) treatment. The base sequence is TGTGCCAGTAGTATACATAGTCCTGGGGCCAACGTCCTGACTTTC. It encodes CASSIHSPGANVLTF.